This T cell receptor beta chain was obtained from a study of cytomegalovirus exposure and HLA in healthy donors. Across the study: Researchers found that about 84% of 300 to 450 genotyped donors fell within the Caucasian-associated ancestry cluster.

The germline gives CDR1 GTSNPN, CDR2 SVGIG (reference sequence). Trimming shortened V by 2 bases and J by 1 base, and 8 bases separated the two germline ends. This CDR3 contains 13 residues. In the PCR, 60 Vbeta and 13 Jbeta primers were used. The table came from immunoSEQ multiplex PCR; TCRdb's copy has only in-frame clones and leaves some out. This repertoire includes about 35,000 clones. The genes are TRBV30 and TRBJ1-1; D gene ambiguous. Input material: PBMCs. This clonotype was sampled from a man aged 40-55 years in good health and CMV-seronegative. The CDR3 here is CAWSWAGNTEAFF. The CDR3 DNA is TGTGCCTGGAGTTGGGCAGGGAACACTGAAGCTTTCTTT.